This TCR beta chain was obtained from a study of T-cell reconstitution after alpha-beta-depleted transplantation in children. Regarding the study as a whole: At one year after transplant, newly produced T cells mostly accounted for T-cell counts and diversity.

Preparing the TCRbeta library involved the use of unique molecular identifiers. MiXCR, run by TCRdb on the PCR reads, gives a single entry per CDR3 protein. The table shows approximately 98,000 distinct CDR3 sequences, with approximately 6.4% occurring only once. This clonotype was seen many times. Its specificity is unknown. An end of the junction differs from the germline gene, which may be a read error. CDR3 length: 15 residues. Germline CDR1 and CDR2: SSHAT and FNYEAQ (reference sequence). Specimen: PBMCs, mostly from graft donor cells, collected 360 days after TCRalphabeta/CD19-depleted stem cell transplant. This clonotype originated in a male patient aged 2-9 years who had a stem cell transplant for acute lymphoblastic leukemia, so the T cells may come from the graft donor. V and J are TRBV7-7 and TRBJ2-2; possible D gene TRBD2, 6 bases. CDR3 residues: CASSLGGESTGELFF. The CDR3 bases are TGTGCTAGCAGCTTAGGAGGGGAAAGCACCGGGGAGCTGTTTTTT.